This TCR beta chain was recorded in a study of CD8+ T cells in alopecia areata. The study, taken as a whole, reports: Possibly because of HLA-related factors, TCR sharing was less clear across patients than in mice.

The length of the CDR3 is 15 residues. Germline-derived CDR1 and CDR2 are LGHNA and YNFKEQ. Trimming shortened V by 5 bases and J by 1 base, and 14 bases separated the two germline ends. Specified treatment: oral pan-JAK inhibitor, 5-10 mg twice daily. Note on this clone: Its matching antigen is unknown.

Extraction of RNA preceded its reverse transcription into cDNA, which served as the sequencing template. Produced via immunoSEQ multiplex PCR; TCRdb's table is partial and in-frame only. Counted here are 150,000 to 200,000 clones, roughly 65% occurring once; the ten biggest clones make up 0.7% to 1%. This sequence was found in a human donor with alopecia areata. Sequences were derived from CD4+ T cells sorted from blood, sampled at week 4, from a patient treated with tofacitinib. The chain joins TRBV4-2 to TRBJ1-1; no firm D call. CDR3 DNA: TGTGCCAGCAGCGAGACCGACGTGGCGAACACTGAAGCTTTCTTT. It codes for CASSETDVANTEAFF.